The source of this T cell receptor (beta chain) is a study of CD8 T cells in Susac syndrome. This CDR3 has 13 residues. Germline-derived CDR1 and CDR2 are MNHEY and SMNVEV (reference sequence). V trimming: 6 bases; J trimming: 8 bases; junction bases outside the gene matches: 8. Random hexamers were used to reverse transcribe the RNA input (about 0.5 to 1 ug). TCRdb recomputed calls from the immunoSEQ multiplex PCR reads with MiXCR, one row per CDR3 protein. This sample yields 120,000 to 150,000 distinct CDR3 sequences, of which 94% are seen a single time; 0.084% belongs to the top ten. This TCR derives from a human donor in good health. The sample comprised CD4+ T cells from PBMCs. The chain uses TRBV27 and TRBJ1-2; 8 bases fit TRBD1. For the CDR3, the DNA is TGTGCCAGCAGGAGGACAGGGACGGACGGCTACACCTTC. It encodes CASRRTGTDGYTF.